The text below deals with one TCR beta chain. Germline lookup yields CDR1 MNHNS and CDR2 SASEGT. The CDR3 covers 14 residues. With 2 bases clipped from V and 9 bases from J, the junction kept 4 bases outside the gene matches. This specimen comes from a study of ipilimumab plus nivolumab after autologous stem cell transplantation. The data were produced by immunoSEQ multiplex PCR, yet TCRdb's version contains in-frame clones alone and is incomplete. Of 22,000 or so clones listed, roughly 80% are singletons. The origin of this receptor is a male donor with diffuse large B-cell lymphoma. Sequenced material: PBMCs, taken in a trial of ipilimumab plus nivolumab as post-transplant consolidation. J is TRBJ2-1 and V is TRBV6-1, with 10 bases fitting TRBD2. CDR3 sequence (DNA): TGTGCCAGCAGTGAAAGCGGGGGGGCCGGTGAGCAGTTCTTC. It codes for CASSESGGAGEQFF.